Each of the 21 T cell receptor beta chains below was sequenced from the same sample in a study of blood T cell repertoires in COVID-19. Sequenced by immunoSEQ multiplex PCR; TCRdb stores in-frame clones only, minus some. The table shows roughly 380,000 clones, with around 89% occurring only once. The sample consisted of peripheral blood. These receptors were taken from a woman in her 40s with COVID-19, enrolled during active disease.

This chain connects TRBV27 to TRBJ1-6, with D possibly being TRBD1 (5 bases). The CDR3 totals 16 residues. Trimming left V 3 bases short and J 7 bases short, with 16 bases between. From germline, CDR1 is MNHEY and CDR2 SMNVEV (reference sequence). The CDR3, as DNA: TGTGCCAGCAGTTTTTTGGGGCAGACCCTAAATTCACCCCTCCACTTT. This sequence encodes CASSFLGQTLNSPLHF.

This rearrangement joins TRBV7-9 to TRBJ2-5; weak D call: TRBD2 (7 bases). In germline, CDR1 is SEHNR, CDR2 FQNEAQ (reference sequence). V lost 5 bases to trimming and J lost 4 bases, with 20 bases between them. The CDR3 runs to 16 residues. The CDR3 protein is CASSRTLGGQGETQYF. CDR3 bases: TGTGCCAGCAGCCGAACTTTGGGGGGGCAGGGAGAGACCCAGTACTTC.

The CDR3 loop reads CASSLGASRSYEQYF. In DNA, the CDR3 is TGTGCCAGCAGCTTGGGGGCTAGCAGATCGTACGAGCAGTACTTC. The V and J genes are TRBV5-4 and TRBJ2-7, with D possibly matching TRBD2 (5 bases). V dropped 0 bases and J dropped 4 bases, with 14 bases sitting between them. From germline, CDR1 is SGHNT and CDR2 YYREEE (reference sequence). The CDR3 covers 15 residues.

The chain uses TRBV3-1 (or the pseudogene TRBV3-2) and TRBJ2-7; TRBD1 matches at 8 bases. The CDR3 contains 13 residues. Germline assignment: CDR1 LGHDT and CDR2 YNNKEL (reference sequence). Losses at the gene ends were 3 bases for V and 5 bases for J; bases not matched to a gene: 3. The DNA for the CDR3 is TGTGCCAGCAGCCACGACAGGGGTAACGAGCAGTACTTC. Its protein product is CASSHDRGNEQYF.

This clone was seen only a few times. The chain carries TRBV11-2 and TRBJ2-7, with TRBD2 identical over 10 bases. Germline loops: CDR1 SGHAT, CDR2 FQNNGV. Trimming removed 4 bases from V and 0 bases from J; junction bases left unmatched: 9. CDR3 length equals 17 residues. In DNA, the CDR3 is TGTGCCAGCAGCTCACGACTAGCGGGCGAACTCTCCTACGAGCAGTACTTC. This codes for CASSSRLAGELSYEQYF. The full variable domain, in which reference TRBV11-2 and TRBJ2-7 provide the parts outside the CDR3, is EAGVAQSPRYKIIEKRQSVAFWCNPISGHATLYWYQQILGQGPKLLIQFQNNGVVDDSQLPKDRFSAERLKGVDSTLKIQPAKLEDSAVYLCASSSRLAGELSYEQYFGPGTRLTVT.

The rearrangement links TRBV7-2 to TRBJ1-2, with TRBD1 identical over 9 bases. Germline V lookup: CDR1 SGHTA, CDR2 FQGNSA. This CDR3 has 19 amino acids. V gave up 1 base and J gave up 0 bases; unmatched junction bases: 12. This CDR3 reads CASSLVVTGGLSANYGYTF. In DNA form, the CDR3 reads TGTGCCAGCAGCTTAGTAGTGACAGGGGGACTTTCAGCTAACTATGGCTACACCTTC.

The rearrangement joins TRBV4-2 to TRBJ2-1, with 14 bases matching TRBD2. Trimming took 3 bases from V and 6 from J; bases not matched to a gene: 1. Germline CDR1 LGHNA, CDR2 YNFKEQ. This CDR3 contains 15 residues. CDR3 in DNA: TGTGCCAGCAGCCAGACTAGCGGGGGGGCCAATGAGCAGTTCTTC. Protein product: CASSQTSGGANEQFF.

In nucleotides, the CDR3 is TGCAGCGTCCCGGACAAGACAGTCTCCCTCTTTAACTATGGCTACACCTTC. It codes for CSVPDKTVSLFNYGYTF. The chain is built from TRBV29-1 and TRBJ1-2, with TRBD1 as a possible D gene (5 bases). Germline CDR1 is SQVTM and CDR2 is ANQGSEA. V lost 6 bases to trimming and J lost 1 base, with 24 bases between them. There are 17 residues in the CDR3.

This rearrangement joins TRBV7-2 to TRBJ1-2; possible D gene TRBD1, 5 bases. The CDR3 spans 13 residues. Trimming left V 4 bases short and J 13 bases short, with 19 bases between. Per germline, CDR1 SGHTA and CDR2 FQGNSA. CDR3 region: CASSSLGGYRSTF. The CDR3 DNA follows: TGTGCCAGCAGCTCCCTTGGGGGGTATCGCTCCACCTTC. Using reference TRBV7-2 and TRBJ1-2 for the parts outside the CDR3, the full variable domain is GAGVSQSPSNKVTEKGKDVELRCDPISGHTALYWYRQSLGQGLEFLIYFQGNSAPDKSGLPSDRFSAERTGGSVSTLTIQRTQQEDSAVYLCASSSLGGYRSTFGSGTRLTVV.

V and J are TRBV28 and TRBJ1-2; D remains ambiguous. CDR1 MDHEN and CDR2 SYDVKM come from the germline V gene. V lost 6 bases and J lost 5, with 4 bases in between. This CDR3 region has 10 residues. The DNA for the CDR3 is TGTGCCAGCAGCTCTTATGGCTACACCTTC. Translating gives CASSSYGYTF.

The genes are TRBV7-2 and TRBJ1-4, with D unclear. Trimming took off 1 base at V and 3 bases at J, with 9 bases between the two ends. Germline-derived CDR1 and CDR2 are SGHTA and FQGNSA. The CDR3 extends over 15 amino acids. The CDR3 DNA reads as TGTGCCAGCAGCTTAGTATTCGGGGCTAATGAAAAACTGTTTTTT. This codes for CASSLVFGANEKLFF.

The chain links TRBV4-1 to TRBJ1-2; the match to TRBD1 covers 7 bases. This CDR3 has 13 amino acids. Trimming removed 3 bases from V and 7 bases from J; junction bases left unmatched: 5. CDR1 and CDR2 from the germline V gene are MGHRA and YSYEKL. The CDR3 sequence: CASSQRQGFGYTF. In nucleotides, the CDR3 is TGCGCCAGCAGCCAGCGACAGGGATTTGGCTACACCTTC.

V is TRBV28 and J is TRBJ1-1; D may be TRBD1 (6 bases). Between the trimmed V and J ends, which lost 6 bases and 3 bases, there was a span of 23 bases. This CDR3 is built from 17 residues. Germline CDR1 is MDHEN and CDR2 is SYDVKM. DNA of the CDR3: TGTGCCAGCAGCGCGGACAGACGAGGGCATGGGGACACTGAAGCTTTCTTT. Amino acids: CASSADRRGHGDTEAFF.

The chain employs TRBV30 and TRBJ2-4, with a possible D match to TRBD2 (5 bases). Deletions cut 0 bases from V and 7 bases from J, with 7 bases between. Germline CDR1 reads GTSNPN; CDR2 reads SVGIG (reference sequence). The CDR3 runs 12 residues. Written as DNA, the CDR3 is TGTGCCTGGAGTGTACTAGATAACATTCAGTACTTC. Translated: CAWSVLDNIQYF.

This clone was seen a few times. This sequence joins TRBV18 and TRBJ1-1, with 7 nucleotides matching TRBD1. V lost 3 bases and J lost 3; bases outside the gene matches: 13. The V gene's germline CDR1 is KGHSH and CDR2 LQKENI. The CDR3 has 17 residues. The CDR3 spells CASSPNRGRDSYTEAFF. The CDR3, as DNA: TGTGCCAGCTCACCCAATCGAGGAAGGGACAGCTACACTGAAGCTTTCTTT.

This clone was detected only a few times. The chain is built from TRBV4-2 and TRBJ2-2, with unresolved D. The V end lost 4 bases, the J end lost 4 bases, and 4 bases lay between the germline ends. This CDR3 region has 12 residues. The V gene's germline CDR1 is LGHNA and CDR2 YNFKEQ. DNA of the CDR3: TGTGCCAGCAGCCCGGTCACCGGGGAGCTGTTTTTT. This codes for CASSPVTGELFF.

This clone was picked up a small number of times. V gene TRBV25-1 combines with J gene TRBJ1-1; 7 bases line up with TRBD1. CDR1 and CDR2 from the germline V gene are MGHDK and SYGVNS. This CDR3 has 12 residues. The trim removed 8 bases at V and 5 bases at J, leaving 5 bases unmatched. The CDR3 region is CASQGDDTEAFF. CDR3 nucleotide sequence: TGTGCCAGCCAGGGGGATGATACTGAAGCTTTCTTT.

This chain links TRBV12-3 or TRBV12-4 with TRBJ1-2, with D possibly TRBD1 on 6 matching bases. CDR3 length: 13 residues. With 5 bases removed from V and 5 bases from J, the gap between germline ends came to 12 bases. CDR3 nucleotides: TGTGCCAGCAGTATACAGGGCTATTATGGCTACACCTTC. Amino acid sequence: CASSIQGYYGYTF.

The chain has TRBV5-8 and TRBJ1-6; D remains ambiguous. The length of the CDR3 is 16 residues. Trimming pared 2 bases from V and 0 bases from J, leaving 9 bases between. Germline CDR1 SGHTS, CDR2 YDEGEE. In DNA form, the CDR3 reads TGTGCCAGCAGCTTAGTCCTGAGCTCCTATAATTCACCCCTCCACTTT. It yields the protein CASSLVLSSYNSPLHF.

The CDR3 sequence: CATGGYEQYF. The CDR3 DNA reads TGTGCCACCGGCGGCTACGAGCAGTACTTC. The chain joins TRBV28 to TRBJ2-7; D remains ambiguous. CDR1 is MDHEN and CDR2 is SYDVKM in the germline V gene. The CDR3 covers 10 residues. V was trimmed by 10 bases and J by 3 bases, leaving 7 bases between them.

The V and J genes are TRBV15 and TRBJ2-2; perhaps TRBD1 as D (6 bases). The V and J ends lost 4 bases and 1 base respectively, with 28 bases between them. CDR3 length: 21 amino acids. Germline CDR1 reads LNHNV; CDR2 reads YYDKDF (reference sequence). The CDR3 is CATSIRTGTFSPILNTGELFF. The DNA for the CDR3 is TGTGCCACCAGCATCCGCACCGGGACATTCAGCCCCATCCTGAACACCGGGGAGCTGTTTTTT. Variable domain in full (rest from reference TRBV15 and TRBJ2-2): DAMVIQNPRYQVTQFGKPVTLSCSQTLNHNVMYWYQQKSSQAPKLLFHYYDKDFNNEADTPDNFQSRRPNTSFCFLDIRSPGLGDTAMYLCATSIRTGTFSPILNTGELFFGEGSRLTVL.